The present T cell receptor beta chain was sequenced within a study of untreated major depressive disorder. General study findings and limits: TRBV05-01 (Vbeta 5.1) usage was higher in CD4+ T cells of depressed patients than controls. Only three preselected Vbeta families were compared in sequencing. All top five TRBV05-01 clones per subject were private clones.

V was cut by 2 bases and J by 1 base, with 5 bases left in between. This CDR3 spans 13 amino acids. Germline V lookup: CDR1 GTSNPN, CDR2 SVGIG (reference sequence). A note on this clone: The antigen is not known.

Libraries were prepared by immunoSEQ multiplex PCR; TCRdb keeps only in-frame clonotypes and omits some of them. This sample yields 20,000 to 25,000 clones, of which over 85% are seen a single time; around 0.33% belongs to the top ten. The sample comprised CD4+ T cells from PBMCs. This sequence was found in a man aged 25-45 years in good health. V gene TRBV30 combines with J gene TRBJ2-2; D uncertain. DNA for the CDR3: TGTGCCTGGAGTCGCAGGAACACCGGGGAGCTGTTTTTT. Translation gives CAWSRRNTGELFF.